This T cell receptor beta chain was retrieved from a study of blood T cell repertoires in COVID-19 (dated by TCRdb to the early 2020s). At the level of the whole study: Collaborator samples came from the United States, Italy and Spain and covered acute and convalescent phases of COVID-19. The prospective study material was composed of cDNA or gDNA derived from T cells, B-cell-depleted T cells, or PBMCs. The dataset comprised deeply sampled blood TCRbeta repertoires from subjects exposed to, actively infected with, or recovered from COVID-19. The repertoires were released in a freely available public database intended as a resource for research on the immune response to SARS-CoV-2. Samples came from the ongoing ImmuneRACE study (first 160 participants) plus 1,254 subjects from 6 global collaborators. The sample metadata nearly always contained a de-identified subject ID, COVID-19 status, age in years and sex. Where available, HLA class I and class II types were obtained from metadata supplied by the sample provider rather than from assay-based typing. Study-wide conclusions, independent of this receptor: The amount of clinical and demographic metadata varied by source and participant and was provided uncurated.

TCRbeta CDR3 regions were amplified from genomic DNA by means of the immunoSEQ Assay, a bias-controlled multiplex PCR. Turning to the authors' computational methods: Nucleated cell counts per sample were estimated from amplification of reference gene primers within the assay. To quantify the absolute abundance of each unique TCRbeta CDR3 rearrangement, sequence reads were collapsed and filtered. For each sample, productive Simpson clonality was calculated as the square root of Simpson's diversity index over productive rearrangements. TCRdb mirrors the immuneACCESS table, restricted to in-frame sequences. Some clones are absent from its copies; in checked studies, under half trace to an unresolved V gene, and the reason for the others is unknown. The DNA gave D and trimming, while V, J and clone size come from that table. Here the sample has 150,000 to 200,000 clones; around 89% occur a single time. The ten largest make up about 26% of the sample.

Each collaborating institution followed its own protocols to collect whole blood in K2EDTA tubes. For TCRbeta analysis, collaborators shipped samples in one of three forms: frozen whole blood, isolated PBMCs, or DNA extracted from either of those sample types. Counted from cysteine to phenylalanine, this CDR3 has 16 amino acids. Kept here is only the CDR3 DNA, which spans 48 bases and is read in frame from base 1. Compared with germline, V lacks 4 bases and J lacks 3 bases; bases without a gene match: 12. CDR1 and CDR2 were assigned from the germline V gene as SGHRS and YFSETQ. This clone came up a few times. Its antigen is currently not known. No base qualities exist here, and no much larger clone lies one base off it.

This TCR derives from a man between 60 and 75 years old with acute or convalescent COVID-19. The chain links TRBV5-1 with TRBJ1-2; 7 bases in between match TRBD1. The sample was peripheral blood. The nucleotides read TGCGCCAGCAGCCTCAACTGGGACAGAACCTACTATGGCTACACCTTC. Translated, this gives CASSLNWDRTYYGYTF.